This T cell receptor beta chain was captured in a study of early T cells in non-severe SARS-CoV-2 infection (dated by TCRdb to the early 2020s). General notes on the study: Bulk RNA from unsorted whole blood was used for TCR sequencing, so alpha and beta chains could not be paired.

The V and J ends are trimmed by 3 bases and 2 bases, leaving 13 bases between them. For CDR1 and CDR2, the germline V gene lists SGDLS and YYNGEE. The CDR3, cysteine through phenylalanine, is 15 amino acids long. Only CDR3 DNA is held: 45 bases, read in frame from base 1. This was a case-control study nested in a cohort of healthcare workers in London, UK, who had nasopharyngeal swab PCR tests and blood samples taken every week. Healthcare workers were recruited between 23 and 31 March 2020, during the week of the UK lockdown, and were followed weekly for up to roughly 15 weeks. General findings and caveats noted by the study authors: VDJdb matching was skewed toward anti-spike CD8 responses and likely underestimated virus-specific expansions by missing private and CD4 specificities.

The library was generated by 5' RACE. Reads for this sample came from a NextSeq 500. In the TCR library protocol, unique molecular identifiers were attached to individual cDNA molecules to correct for PCR bias and sequencing error. TCR alpha and beta chains were both sequenced, and the abundances of alpha and beta sequences in each sample were closely correlated with each other. Concerning the study's data processing: Decombinator V4 was used to perform V gene, J gene and CDR3 annotation of TCR sequences. Expanded TCRs were defined as changing significantly between any two time points under a Poisson model with p below 0.0001. Abundances of TCRs were expressed as counts per million after normalisation to the total number of TCRs sequenced in each sample. TRAV1-2 paired with TRAJ12, TRAJ20 or TRAJ33 defined MAIT TCRs, while TRAV10 paired with TRAJ18 defined iNKT TCRs. VDJdb, accessed on 1 November 2021, was searched for TCRs annotated for CMV, EBV and SARS-CoV-2, and TCRs annotated for more than one antigen were excluded. TCRdb took the public reads, trimmed them with fastp at Q25, ran MiXCR for clone calling and kept in-frame beta chains. Each CDR3 protein gets just one entry, which takes the most common genes and DNA from the rows behind it. These V and J calls rely on TCRdb rather than the paper's analysis. The sample table holds tens of thousands of distinct CDR3 sequences, of which less than 20% were seen once. Of the sample, 9.5% to 15% falls within the top ten clones.

With regard to this clonotype: It lacks a known antigen. It has no much larger one-base neighbor in the sample; base qualities were not kept.

This TCR was recovered from an adult who was a healthcare worker with PCR-confirmed SARS-CoV-2 infection or an uninfected control (not recorded which). The chain uses TRBV9 and TRBJ2-3, and TRBD1 may be the D gene, going by 5 matching bases. Sequenced sample: whole blood. The CDR3 region reads CASSASDKHTDTQYF. The sequenced DNA is TGTGCCAGCAGCGCTTCGGACAAACACACAGATACGCAGTATTTT.